Sequencing of this T cell receptor (beta chain) was carried out in a study of blood T cell repertoires in COVID-19. Study summary: Samples representing acute and convalescent COVID-19 were sourced from the United States, Italy and Spain. Nucleic acid was either cDNA or gDNA, and it came from T cells, B-cell-depleted T cells, or PBMCs.

As originally analysed: It was from reference gene primer amplification that nucleated cell counts were estimated. The data were produced by immunoSEQ multiplex PCR, yet TCRdb's version contains in-frame clones alone and is incomplete. The D gene and trimming were derived from the DNA, and the V and J assignments and clone size from that table. The sample contains about 40,000 clones, 88% of which appear only once. Sequencing used peripheral blood. This TCR was sampled from a woman in her seventies with acute or convalescent COVID-19.

The CDR3 here is CASSESWGDTDTQYF. The CDR3 bases are TGCGCCAGCAGTGAGTCTTGGGGGGACACAGATACGCAGTATTTT. The genes are TRBV10-1 and TRBJ2-3; D possibly corresponds to TRBD2 (6 bases). Germline assignment: CDR1 WNHNN and CDR2 SYGVQD (reference sequence). The CDR3 is made up of 15 amino acids. Between the trimmed V and J ends, which lost 0 bases and 2 bases, there was a span of 9 bases.